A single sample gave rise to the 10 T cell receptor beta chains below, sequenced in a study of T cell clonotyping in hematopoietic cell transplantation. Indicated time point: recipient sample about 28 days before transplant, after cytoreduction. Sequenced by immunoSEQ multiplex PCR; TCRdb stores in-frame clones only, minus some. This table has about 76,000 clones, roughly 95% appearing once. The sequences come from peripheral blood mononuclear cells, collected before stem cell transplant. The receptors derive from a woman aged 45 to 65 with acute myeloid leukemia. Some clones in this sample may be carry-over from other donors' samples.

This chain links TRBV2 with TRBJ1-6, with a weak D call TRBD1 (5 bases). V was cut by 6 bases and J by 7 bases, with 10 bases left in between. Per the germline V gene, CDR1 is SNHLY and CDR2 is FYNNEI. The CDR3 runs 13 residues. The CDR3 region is CASRGVRNSPLHF. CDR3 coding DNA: TGTGCCAGCAGGGGGGTCAGAAATTCACCCCTCCACTTT. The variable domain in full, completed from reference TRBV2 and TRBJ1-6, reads EPEVTQTPSHQVTQMGQEVILRCVPISNHLYFYWYRQILGQKVEFLVSFYNNEISEKSEIFDDQFSVERPDGSNFTLKIRSTKLEDSAMYFCASRGVRNSPLHFGNGTRLTVT.

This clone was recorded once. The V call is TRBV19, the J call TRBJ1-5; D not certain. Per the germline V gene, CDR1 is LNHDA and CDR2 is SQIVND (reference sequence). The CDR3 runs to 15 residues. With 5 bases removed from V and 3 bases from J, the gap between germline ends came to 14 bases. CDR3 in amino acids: CASSSTDGYNQPQHF. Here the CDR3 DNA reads TGTGCCAGTAGTTCGACGGACGGCTACAATCAGCCCCAGCATTTT.

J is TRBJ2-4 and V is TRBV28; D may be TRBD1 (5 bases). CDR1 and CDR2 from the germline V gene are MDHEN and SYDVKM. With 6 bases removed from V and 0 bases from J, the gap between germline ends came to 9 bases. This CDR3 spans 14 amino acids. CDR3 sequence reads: CASSRVRAKNIQYF. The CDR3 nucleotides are TGTGCCAGCAGCAGGGTGAGAGCCAAAAACATTCAGTACTTC.

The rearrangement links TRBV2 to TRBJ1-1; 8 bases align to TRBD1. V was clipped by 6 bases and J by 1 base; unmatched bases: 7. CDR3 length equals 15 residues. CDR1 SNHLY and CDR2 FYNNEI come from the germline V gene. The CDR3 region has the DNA TGTGCCAGCAGAAAGCGGACAGGGACGAACACTGAAGCTTTCTTT. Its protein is CASRKRTGTNTEAFF.

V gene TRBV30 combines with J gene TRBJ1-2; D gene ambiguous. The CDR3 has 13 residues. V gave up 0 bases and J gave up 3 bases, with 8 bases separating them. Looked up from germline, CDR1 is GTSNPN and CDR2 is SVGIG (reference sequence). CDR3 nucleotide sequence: TGTGCCTGGAGTGTAGAGGCGGACTATGGCTACACCTTC. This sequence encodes CAWSVEADYGYTF.

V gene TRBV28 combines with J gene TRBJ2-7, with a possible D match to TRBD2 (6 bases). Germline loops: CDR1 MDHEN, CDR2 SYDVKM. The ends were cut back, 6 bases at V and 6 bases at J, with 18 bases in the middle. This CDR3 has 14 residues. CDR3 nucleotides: TGTGCCAGCAGACGATCCGGGACTCGTGGCGAGCAGTACTTC. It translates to CASRRSGTRGEQYF.

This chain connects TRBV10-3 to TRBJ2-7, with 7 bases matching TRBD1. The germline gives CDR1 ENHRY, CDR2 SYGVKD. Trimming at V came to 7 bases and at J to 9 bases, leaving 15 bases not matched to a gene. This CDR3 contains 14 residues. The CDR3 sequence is CAIMGDRDHPRQYF. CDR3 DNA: TGTGCCATCATGGGAGACAGGGACCATCCGAGGCAGTACTTC.

CDR3 nucleotide sequence: TGCGCCAGCAACCTGTTCCAGGGATCCGATGAAGCTTTCTTT. Encoded protein: CASNLFQGSDEAFF. V gene TRBV5-1 combines with J gene TRBJ1-1, with D possibly TRBD1 on 5 matching bases. Germline CDR1 reads SGHRS; CDR2 reads YFSETQ. Trimming shortened V by 6 bases and J by 7 bases, and 19 bases separated the two germline ends. This CDR3 region has 14 residues.

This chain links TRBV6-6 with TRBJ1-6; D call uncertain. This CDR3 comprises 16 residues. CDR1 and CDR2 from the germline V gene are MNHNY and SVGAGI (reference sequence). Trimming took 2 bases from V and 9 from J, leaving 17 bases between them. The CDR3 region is CASSYPLGLGASPLHF. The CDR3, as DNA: TGTGCCAGCAGTTACCCTTTAGGCCTGGGCGCTTCACCCCTCCACTTT.

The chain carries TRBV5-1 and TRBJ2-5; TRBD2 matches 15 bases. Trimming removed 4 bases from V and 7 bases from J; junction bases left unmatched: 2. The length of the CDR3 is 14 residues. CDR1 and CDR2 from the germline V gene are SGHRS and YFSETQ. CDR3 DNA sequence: TGCGCCAGCAGCAGGACTAGCGGGGGGGGGACCCAGTACTTC. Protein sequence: CASSRTSGGGTQYF.